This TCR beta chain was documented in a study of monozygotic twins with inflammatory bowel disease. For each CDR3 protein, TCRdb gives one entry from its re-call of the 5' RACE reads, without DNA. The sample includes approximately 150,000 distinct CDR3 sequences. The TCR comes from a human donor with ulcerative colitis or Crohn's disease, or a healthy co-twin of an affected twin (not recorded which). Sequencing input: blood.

The CDR3 sequence is CASSQVQLELYEQYF. The rearrangement uses TRBV14 and TRBJ2-7. The germline V gene encodes CDR1 SGHDN and CDR2 FVKESK. The CDR3 spans 15 residues.